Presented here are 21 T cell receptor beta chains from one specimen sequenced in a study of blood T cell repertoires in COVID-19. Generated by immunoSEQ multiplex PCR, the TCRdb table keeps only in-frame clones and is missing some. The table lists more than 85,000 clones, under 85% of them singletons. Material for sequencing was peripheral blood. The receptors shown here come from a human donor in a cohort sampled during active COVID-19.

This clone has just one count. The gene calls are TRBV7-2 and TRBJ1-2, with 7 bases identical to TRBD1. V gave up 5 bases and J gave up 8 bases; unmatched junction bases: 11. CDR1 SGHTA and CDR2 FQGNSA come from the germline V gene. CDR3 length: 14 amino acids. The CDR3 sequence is CASSRDSRWGGYTF. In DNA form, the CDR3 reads TGTGCCAGCAGCCGGGACAGCCGCTGGGGAGGCTACACCTTC. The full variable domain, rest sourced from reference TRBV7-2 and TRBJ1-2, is GAGVSQSPSNKVTEKGKDVELRCDPISGHTALYWYRQSLGQGLEFLIYFQGNSAPDKSGLPSDRFSAERTGGSVSTLTIQRTQQEDSAVYLCASSRDSRWGGYTFGSGTRLTVV.

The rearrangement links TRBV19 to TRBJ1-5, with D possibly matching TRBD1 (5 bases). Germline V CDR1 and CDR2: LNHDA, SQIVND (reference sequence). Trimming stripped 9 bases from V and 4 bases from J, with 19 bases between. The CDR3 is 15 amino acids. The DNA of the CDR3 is TGTGCCAGCCAGCCGGGCAGGGTAGGTAATCAGCCCCAGCATTTT. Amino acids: CASQPGRVGNQPQHF.

CDR3 DNA: TGTGCCAGCAGCGTCGGGAAAGACAATGAGCAGTTCTTC. Translation: CASSVGKDNEQFF. The rearrangement links TRBV4-2 to TRBJ2-1, with TRBD2 as a possible D gene (5 bases). The germline V and J ends were trimmed by 5 bases and 5 bases, with 10 bases remaining between them. Germline V gene lookup returns CDR1 LGHNA and CDR2 YNFKEQ. This CDR3 has 13 residues.

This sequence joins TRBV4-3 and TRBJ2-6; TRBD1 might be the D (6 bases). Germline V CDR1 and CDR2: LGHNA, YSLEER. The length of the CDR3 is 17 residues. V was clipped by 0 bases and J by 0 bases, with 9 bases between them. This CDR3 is CASSQDGTNSGANVLTF. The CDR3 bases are TGCGCCAGCAGCCAAGATGGGACAAACTCTGGGGCCAACGTCCTGACTTTC.

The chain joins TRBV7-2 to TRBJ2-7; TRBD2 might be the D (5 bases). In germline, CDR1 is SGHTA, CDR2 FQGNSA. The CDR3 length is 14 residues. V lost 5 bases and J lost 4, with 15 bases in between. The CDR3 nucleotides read TGTGCCAGCAGCCCATCGACTGGGAGTTACGAGCAGTACTTC. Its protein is CASSPSTGSYEQYF.

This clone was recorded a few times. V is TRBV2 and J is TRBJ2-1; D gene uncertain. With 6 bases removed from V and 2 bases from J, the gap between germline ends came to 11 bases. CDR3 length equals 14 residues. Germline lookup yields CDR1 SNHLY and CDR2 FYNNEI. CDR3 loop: CASSRQVAYNEQFF. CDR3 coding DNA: TGTGCCAGCAGCCGCCAGGTTGCCTACAATGAGCAGTTCTTC.

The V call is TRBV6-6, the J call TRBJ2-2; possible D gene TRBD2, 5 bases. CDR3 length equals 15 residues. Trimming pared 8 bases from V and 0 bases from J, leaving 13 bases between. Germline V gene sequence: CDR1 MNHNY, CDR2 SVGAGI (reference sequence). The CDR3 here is CASRKGLTNTGELFF. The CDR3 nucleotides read TGTGCCAGCCGCAAAGGACTGACGAACACCGGGGAGCTGTTTTTT.

In DNA form, the CDR3 reads TGTGCCAGTGGGGGACTAGCGGGGGGGAAAGAGACCCAGTACTTC. It encodes CASGGLAGGKETQYF. The V and J genes are TRBV27 and TRBJ2-5; TRBD2 aligns across 16 bases. The CDR3 is made up of 15 amino acids. V shed 9 bases, J shed 3 bases, and the junction held 4 bases outside the gene matches. Germline loops: CDR1 MNHEY, CDR2 SMNVEV (reference sequence).

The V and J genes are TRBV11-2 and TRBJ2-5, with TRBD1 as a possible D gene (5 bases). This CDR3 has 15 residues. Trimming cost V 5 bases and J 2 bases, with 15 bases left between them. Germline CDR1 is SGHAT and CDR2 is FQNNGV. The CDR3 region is CASSQPIQAQETQYF. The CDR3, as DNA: TGTGCCAGCAGCCAACCGATACAGGCGCAAGAGACCCAGTACTTC.

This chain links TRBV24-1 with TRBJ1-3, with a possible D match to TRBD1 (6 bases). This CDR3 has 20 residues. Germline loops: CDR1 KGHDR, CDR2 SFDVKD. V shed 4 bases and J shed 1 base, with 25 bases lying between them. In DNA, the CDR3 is TGTGCCACCAGTGACCCGAAATGGTCCGGACAGAGGACATCTGGAAACACCATATATTTT. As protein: CATSDPKWSGQRTSGNTIYF.

CDR3 coding DNA: TGTGCCAGCAGCGACAGGGTTAGGTCCTATAATTCACCCCTCCACTTT. Encoded protein: CASSDRVRSYNSPLHF. The V and J genes are TRBV11-2 and TRBJ1-6, with TRBD1 matching 7 bases. The germline V gene encodes CDR1 SGHAT and CDR2 FQNNGV. Trimming at V came to 5 bases and at J to 1 base, leaving 5 bases not matched to a gene. The CDR3 has 16 residues.

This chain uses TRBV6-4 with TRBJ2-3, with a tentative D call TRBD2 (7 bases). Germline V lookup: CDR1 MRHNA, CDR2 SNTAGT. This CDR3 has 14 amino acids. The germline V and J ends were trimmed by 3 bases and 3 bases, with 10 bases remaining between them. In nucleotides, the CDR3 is TGTGCCAGCAGTGAGGCGGGGGCGACAGATACGCAGTATTTT. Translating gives CASSEAGATDTQYF.

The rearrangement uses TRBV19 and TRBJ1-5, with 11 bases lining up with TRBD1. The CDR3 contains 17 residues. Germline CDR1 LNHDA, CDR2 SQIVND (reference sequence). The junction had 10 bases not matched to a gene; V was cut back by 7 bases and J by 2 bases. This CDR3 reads CASKGDRGGNGNQPQHF. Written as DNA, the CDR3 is TGTGCCAGTAAGGGGGACAGGGGGGGAAACGGCAATCAGCCCCAGCATTTT.

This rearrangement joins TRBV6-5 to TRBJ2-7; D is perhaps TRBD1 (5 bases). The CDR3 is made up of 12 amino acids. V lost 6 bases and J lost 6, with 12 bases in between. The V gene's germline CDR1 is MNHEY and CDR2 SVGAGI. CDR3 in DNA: TGTGCCAGCAGGGACATACCCCGCGAGCAGTACTTC. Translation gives CASRDIPREQYF.

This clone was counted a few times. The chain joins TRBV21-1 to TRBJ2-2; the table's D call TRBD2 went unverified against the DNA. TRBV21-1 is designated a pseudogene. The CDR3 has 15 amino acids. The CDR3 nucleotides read TGTGCCAGCAGAGCCGGGACTAGAGGCACCGGGGAGCTGTTTTTT. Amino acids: CASRAGTRGTGELFF.

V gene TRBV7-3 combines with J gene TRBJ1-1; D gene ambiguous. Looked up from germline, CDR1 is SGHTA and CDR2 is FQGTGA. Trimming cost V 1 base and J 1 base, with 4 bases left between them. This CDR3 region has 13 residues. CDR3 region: CASSLIENTEAFF. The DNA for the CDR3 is TGTGCCAGCAGCTTAATAGAGAACACTGAAGCTTTCTTT.

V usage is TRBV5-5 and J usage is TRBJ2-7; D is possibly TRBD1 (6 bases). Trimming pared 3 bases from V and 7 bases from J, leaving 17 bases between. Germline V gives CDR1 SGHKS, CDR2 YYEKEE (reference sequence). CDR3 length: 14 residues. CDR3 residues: CASSSGQDGREQYF. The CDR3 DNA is TGTGCCAGCAGCTCGGGACAAGATGGACGGGAGCAGTACTTC.

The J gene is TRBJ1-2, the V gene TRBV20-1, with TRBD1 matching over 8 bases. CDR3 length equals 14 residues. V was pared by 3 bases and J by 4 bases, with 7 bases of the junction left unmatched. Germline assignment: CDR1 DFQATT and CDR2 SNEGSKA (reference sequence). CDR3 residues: CSASPAGGVYGYTF. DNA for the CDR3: TGCAGTGCTAGTCCTGCAGGGGGCGTCTATGGCTACACCTTC.

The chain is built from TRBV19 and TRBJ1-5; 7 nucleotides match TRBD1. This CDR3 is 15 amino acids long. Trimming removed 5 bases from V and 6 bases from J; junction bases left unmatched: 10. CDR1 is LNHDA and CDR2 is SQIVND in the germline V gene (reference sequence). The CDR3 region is CASSPQGESGQPQHF. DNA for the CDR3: TGTGCCAGTAGTCCCCAGGGGGAAAGTGGTCAGCCCCAGCATTTT.

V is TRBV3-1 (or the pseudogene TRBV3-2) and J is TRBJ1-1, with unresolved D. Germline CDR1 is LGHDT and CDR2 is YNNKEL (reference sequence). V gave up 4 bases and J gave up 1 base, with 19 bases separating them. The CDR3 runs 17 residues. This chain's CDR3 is CASSPGGVSPGNTEAFF. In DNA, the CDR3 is TGTGCCAGCAGCCCCGGCGGGGTCAGCCCAGGGAACACTGAAGCTTTCTTT.

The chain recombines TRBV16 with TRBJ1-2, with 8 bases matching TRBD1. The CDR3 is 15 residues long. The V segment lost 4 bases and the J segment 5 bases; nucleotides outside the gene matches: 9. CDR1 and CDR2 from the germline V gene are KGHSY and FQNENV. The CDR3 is CASSLTGDFEYGYTF. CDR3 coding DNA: TGTGCCAGCAGCCTGACAGGGGATTTTGAATATGGCTACACCTTC. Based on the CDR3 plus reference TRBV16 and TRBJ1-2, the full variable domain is GEEVAQTPKHLVRGEGQKAKLYCAPIKGHSYVFWYQQVLKNEFKFLISFQNENVFDETGMPKERFSAKCLPNSPCSLEIQATKLEDSAVYFCASSLTGDFEYGYTFGSGTRLTVV.